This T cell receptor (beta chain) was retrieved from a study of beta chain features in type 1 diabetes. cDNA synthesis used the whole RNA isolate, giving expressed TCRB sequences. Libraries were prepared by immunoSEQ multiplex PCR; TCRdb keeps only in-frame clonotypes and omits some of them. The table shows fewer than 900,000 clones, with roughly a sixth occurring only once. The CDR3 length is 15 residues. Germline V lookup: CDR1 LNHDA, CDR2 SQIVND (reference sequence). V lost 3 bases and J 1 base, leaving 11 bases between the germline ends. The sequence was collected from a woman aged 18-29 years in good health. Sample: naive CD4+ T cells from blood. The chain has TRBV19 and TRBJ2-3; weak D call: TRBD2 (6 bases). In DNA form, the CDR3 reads TGTGCCAGTAGTATTGGGGGGATGCGCACAGATACGCAGTATTTT. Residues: CASSIGGMRTDTQYF.